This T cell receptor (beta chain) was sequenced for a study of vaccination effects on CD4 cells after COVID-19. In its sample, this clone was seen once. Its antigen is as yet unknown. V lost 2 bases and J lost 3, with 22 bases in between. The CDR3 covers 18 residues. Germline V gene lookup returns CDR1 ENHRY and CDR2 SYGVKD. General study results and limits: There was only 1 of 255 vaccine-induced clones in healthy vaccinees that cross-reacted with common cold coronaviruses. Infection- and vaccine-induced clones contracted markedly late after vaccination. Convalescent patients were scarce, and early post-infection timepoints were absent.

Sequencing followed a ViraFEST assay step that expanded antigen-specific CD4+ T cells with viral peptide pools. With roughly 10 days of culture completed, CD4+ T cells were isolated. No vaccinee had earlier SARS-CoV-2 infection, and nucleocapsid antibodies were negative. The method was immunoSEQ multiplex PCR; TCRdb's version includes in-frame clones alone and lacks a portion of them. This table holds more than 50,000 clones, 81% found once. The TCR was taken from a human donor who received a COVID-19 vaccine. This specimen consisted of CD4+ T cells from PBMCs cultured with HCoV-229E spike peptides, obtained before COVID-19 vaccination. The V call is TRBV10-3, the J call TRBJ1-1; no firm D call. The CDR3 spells CAISEPRNSNRKHTEAFF. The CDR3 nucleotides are TGTGCCATCAGTGAGCCCAGAAACTCCAACAGAAAACACACTGAAGCTTTCTTT.